This TCR beta chain originates from a study of CD8 T cells in ankylosing spondylitis. This clonotype was recorded at least ten times. Deletions cut 0 bases from V and 8 bases from J, with 12 bases between. This CDR3 region has 14 residues. Germline V gene lookup returns CDR1 SGHRS and CDR2 YFSETQ. TCRdb processed the 5' RACE reads anew with MiXCR; each CDR3 protein has one entry. The sample shows approximately 130,000 distinct CDR3 sequences, 7% to 10% of them seen only once. The sequenced material came from blood, either unsorted or a sorted T cell fraction (not recorded which). The receptor was isolated from a male donor with ankylosing spondylitis or in good health (not recorded which). This chain joins TRBV5-1 and TRBJ2-1; no clear D. The CDR3 nucleotides read TGCGCCAGCAGCTTGGTCCCGAATGCCGATGAGCAGTTCTTC. Translated: CASSLVPNADEQFF.